Reported below is one T cell receptor (beta chain). Its target is not known. The ends were cut back, 1 base at V and 0 bases at J, with 4 bases in the middle. Germline CDR1 LNHDA, CDR2 SQIVND (reference sequence). The CDR3 runs to 13 residues. This entry is derived from a study of a mutant IDH1 vaccine in newly diagnosed glioma. Sequenced by immunoSEQ multiplex PCR; TCRdb stores in-frame clones only, minus some. The sample comprises almost 95,000 clones, 85% to 90% of which are singletons, and roughly 0.78% rests with the top ten. Regarding time point: week 47, end of study. It was 300 ug of mutant IDH1 20-mer peptide that made up each vaccine dose, given with topical imiquimod.

The source was PBMCs, collected from a glioma patient whose treatment included an IDH1 peptide vaccine. The source is a woman aged 50 to 65 with glioma. The chain combines TRBV19 with TRBJ2-7; no clear D gene. CDR3 nucleotides: TGTGCCAGTAGTATAGCGGTCTCCTACGAGCAGTACTTC. It encodes CASSIAVSYEQYF.